The 12 T cell receptor beta chains below all came from one sample that was sequenced in a study of shared T cell receptors in the human thymus (dated by TCRdb to 2020 to 2023). Libraries were prepared through the immunoSEQ multiplex PCR assay. Here the immuneACCESS table is served through TCRdb, limited to in-frame sequences with V and J called. Missing clones are a known gap in these copies; in checked studies unresolved V genes cover under half, and the rest lacks a known reason. The sample table records about 660,000 clones; around 87% of these occur just once. About 0.0094% of the sample comes from the top ten. The sample was also reused in another study, on human thymus T cells.

Sequencing used thymocytes. The receptor source for this set is a boy in the first two years of life with a congenital heart defect. Donor details come from another sample of the same person, matched by shared clones.

The rearrangement uses TRBV19 and TRBJ1-2; D is unresolved. The germline V gene encodes CDR1 LNHDA and CDR2 SQIVND (reference sequence). The CDR3 covers 11 residues. Trimming removed 3 bases from V and 9 bases from J, with 8 bases in between. The CDR3 region is CASSINSSYTF. In DNA, the CDR3 is TGTGCCAGTAGTATTAACTCGAGCTACACCTTC.

This sequence joins TRBV7-2 and TRBJ2-7; TRBD1 aligns across 7 bases. V gave up 7 bases and J gave up 2 bases; unmatched junction bases: 11. The CDR3 runs 15 residues. Looked up from germline, CDR1 is SGHTA and CDR2 is FQGNSA. The CDR3 is CASNVGGWEPYEQYF. The DNA of the CDR3 is TGTGCCAGCAACGTAGGGGGCTGGGAACCCTACGAGCAGTACTTC.

The gene calls are TRBV28 and TRBJ2-7, with D uncertain. The V gene's germline CDR1 is MDHEN and CDR2 SYDVKM. The CDR3 totals 14 residues. The V gene lost 6 bases and the J gene lost 4 bases, with 16 bases spanning the gap. CDR3 in DNA: TGTGCCAGCAGGTTACTGCGCGCGCGGTACGAGCAGTACTTC. Translation: CASRLLRARYEQYF.

The rearrangement joins TRBV27 to TRBJ1-5; D possibly corresponds to TRBD1 (6 bases). The length of the CDR3 is 15 residues. Per the germline V gene, CDR1 is MNHEY and CDR2 is SMNVEV (reference sequence). V was trimmed by 8 bases and J by 0 bases, leaving 14 bases between them. CDR3 in amino acids: CASGAGVYSNQPQHF. In DNA, the CDR3 is TGTGCCAGCGGGGCAGGGGTTTATAGCAATCAGCCCCAGCATTTT.

The chain carries TRBV2 and TRBJ1-1; the match to TRBD1 covers 7 bases. The ends lost 6 bases at V and 3 bases at J; junction bases unmatched: 10. From germline, CDR1 is SNHLY and CDR2 FYNNEI. CDR3 size: 15 residues. CDR3 bases: TGTGCCAGCAGGGTTAGGCGCACAGGGGACACTGAAGCTTTCTTT. Translated: CASRVRRTGDTEAFF.

The genes are TRBV4-3 and TRBJ2-4; 7 positions match TRBD1. Trimming removed 1 base from V and 8 bases from J; junction bases left unmatched: 2. The CDR3 runs 13 residues. Germline CDR1 LGHNA, CDR2 YSLEER. CDR3 in amino acids: CASSQVQGDIQYF. The CDR3 nucleotides read TGCGCCAGCAGCCAAGTGCAGGGGGACATTCAGTACTTC.

The chain combines TRBV11-2 with TRBJ2-7, with 7 nucleotides matching TRBD1. This CDR3 comprises 14 residues. The germline V gene has CDR1 SGHAT and CDR2 FQNNGV. J lost 3 bases, V lost 7 bases, and 9 bases had no gene match. The DNA for the CDR3 is TGTGCCAGCAACTACAAGGACAGGTTCTACGAGCAGTACTTC. This translates into CASNYKDRFYEQYF.

The chain uses TRBV19 and TRBJ1-1, with D tentatively TRBD1 (6 bases). With 3 bases removed from V and 5 bases from J, the gap between germline ends came to 10 bases. This CDR3 is 13 amino acids long. The germline V gene has CDR1 LNHDA and CDR2 SQIVND (reference sequence). Here the CDR3 reads CASSILRGTEAFF. Written as DNA, the CDR3 is TGTGCCAGTAGTATCCTCAGGGGAACTGAAGCTTTCTTT. The variable domain in full, completed from reference TRBV19 and TRBJ1-1, reads DGGITQSPKYLFRKEGQNVTLSCEQNLNHDAMYWYRQDPGQGLRLIYYSQIVNDFQKGDIAEGYSVSREKKESFPLTVTSAQKNPTAFYLCASSILRGTEAFFGQGTRLTVV.

The gene calls are TRBV28 and TRBJ1-2, with a possible D match to TRBD1 (6 bases). V dropped 6 bases and J dropped 2 bases, with 25 bases sitting between them. CDR1 MDHEN and CDR2 SYDVKM come from the germline V gene. CDR3 length equals 18 residues. CDR3 coding DNA: TGTGCCAGCAGCCATATTACCCCAGGGGCCGATGTAAACTATGGCTACACCTTC. Its translation: CASSHITPGADVNYGYTF.

The chain recombines TRBV6-5 with TRBJ1-2; 7 bases align to TRBD1. This CDR3 is built from 15 residues. Losses at the gene ends were 6 bases for V and 4 bases for J; bases not matched to a gene: 11. From germline, CDR1 is MNHEY and CDR2 SVGAGI. In DNA form, the CDR3 reads TGTGCCAGCAGGCTAAGGAGGGGGCGGGTCTATGGCTACACCTTC. Its translation is CASRLRRGRVYGYTF.

The rearrangement links TRBV5-1 to TRBJ1-1; D ambiguous. Looked up from germline, CDR1 is SGHRS and CDR2 is YFSETQ. The CDR3 contains 13 residues. V lost 0 bases and J 8 bases, leaving 11 bases between the germline ends. The CDR3 sequence: CASSLVFGGEAFF. CDR3 bases: TGCGCCAGCAGCTTGGTTTTTGGAGGGGAAGCTTTCTTT. Combining the CDR3 with reference TRBV5-1 and TRBJ1-1 gives the whole variable domain KAGVTQTPRYLIKTRGQQVTLSCSPISGHRSVSWYQQTPGQGLQFLFEYFSETQRNKGNFPGRFSGRQFSNSRSEMNVSTLELGDSALYLCASSLVFGGEAFFGQGTRLTVV.

In its sample, this clone was seen a few times. In nucleotides, the CDR3 is TGCAGCGTTGATATTCGTCGGACTAGTATCTATGAGCAGTTCTTC. Its translation is CSVDIRRTSIYEQFF. V usage is TRBV29-1 and J usage is TRBJ2-1; 7 bases are shared with TRBD2. The V gene end was trimmed by 3 bases and the J gene end by 8 bases; junction bases not matched to a gene: 13. Germline CDR1 and CDR2: SQVTM and ANQGSEA. This CDR3 has 15 residues.